A single sample is the source of the 14 T cell receptor beta chains below, sequenced in a study of beta chain features in type 1 diabetes. Study-wide findings and caveats: Across all four CD4+ subsets, people with type 1 diabetes showed modestly shorter TCRB CDR3s.

For these receptors, no antigen is known. The study reverse transcribed the entire isolated RNA, so it sequenced expressed TCRB transcripts. Using immunoSEQ multiplex PCR, the repertoire was profiled, and TCRdb retains in-frame clones only, with some absent. The sample records tens of thousands of clones, 55% to 80% being singletons. The sample taken for sequencing was stem cell memory CD4+ T cells from blood. The receptors were gathered from a woman in her twenties or thirties with type 1 diabetes.

The chain employs TRBV5-6 and TRBJ1-5; no firm D call. The germline gives CDR1 SGHDT, CDR2 YYEEEE. Trimming took 2 bases from V and 6 from J, leaving 6 bases between them. The CDR3 spans 12 residues. The DNA of the CDR3 is TGTGCCAGCAGCTTCGCGGGTCAGCCCCAGCATTTT. Its protein is CASSFAGQPQHF.

This chain uses TRBV7-8 with TRBJ2-3; 8 bases are shared with TRBD2. J gave up 2 bases and V 3 bases, and 7 bases lay outside the gene matches. CDR1 SGHVS and CDR2 FQNEAQ come from the germline V gene. The CDR3 is made up of 16 amino acids. The CDR3 DNA sequence: TGTGCCAGCAGCTTTTCTTCGGGAGGGTCCACAGATACGCAGTATTTT. It specifies CASSFSSGGSTDTQYF.

The V call is TRBV27, the J call TRBJ2-7; 7 nucleotides line up with TRBD1. This CDR3 contains 15 residues. Trimming took 0 bases from V and 3 from J; bases not matched to a gene: 5. Germline CDR1 is MNHEY and CDR2 is SMNVEV (reference sequence). The CDR3 DNA reads as TGTGCCAGCAGTTTATCGTACAGGACAGGCTACGAGCAGTACTTC. It is translated as CASSLSYRTGYEQYF.

Written as DNA, the CDR3 is TGTGCCAGCAGTGAAGGAGCGGGAGGGGTCTACGAGCAGTACTTC. The encoded protein is CASSEGAGGVYEQYF. The genes are TRBV6-1 and TRBJ2-7; 10 positions agree with TRBD2. V trimming: 1 base; J trimming: 3 bases; junction bases outside the gene matches: 3. The CDR3 totals 15 residues. Germline lookup yields CDR1 MNHNS and CDR2 SASEGT.

The chain is built from TRBV29-1 and TRBJ2-2; D remains ambiguous. V lost 4 bases and J lost 7, with 16 bases in between. This CDR3 comprises 14 residues. Germline CDR1 and CDR2: SQVTM and ANQGSEA. The DNA for the CDR3 is TGCAGCGTTGGTTCCGGAGCCGAAGGCGGGGAGCTGTTTTTT. Translating it yields CSVGSGAEGGELFF.

This chain joins TRBV7-9 and TRBJ2-4, with 9 positions matching TRBD1. Looked up from germline, CDR1 is SEHNR and CDR2 is FQNEAQ (reference sequence). V dropped 6 bases and J dropped 0; count of bases not matched to a gene: 6. CDR3 length: 16 amino acids. CDR3 protein: CASSQQGAVAKNIQYF. The DNA for the CDR3 is TGTGCCAGCAGTCAACAGGGGGCCGTAGCCAAAAACATTCAGTACTTC.

V gene TRBV29-1 combines with J gene TRBJ2-3; 10 bases fit TRBD2. This CDR3 contains 15 residues. Per germline, CDR1 SQVTM and CDR2 ANQGSEA. Trimming at V came to 7 bases and at J to 2 bases, leaving 9 bases not matched to a gene. The DNA for the CDR3 is TGCAGCGCGGATCGAGCGGGAGGGGCCACAGATACGCAGTATTTT. This encodes CSADRAGGATDTQYF.

This clone was picked up a small number of times. The chain joins TRBV7-3 to TRBJ2-1; TRBD2 might be the D (5 bases). Per germline, CDR1 SGHTA and CDR2 FQGTGA. This CDR3 has 15 residues. Trimming took 1 base from V and 1 from J, leaving 8 bases between them. This CDR3 is CASSLRAASYNEQFF. CDR3 bases: TGTGCCAGCAGCTTAAGAGCGGCTTCCTACAATGAGCAGTTCTTC.

The chain recombines TRBV29-1 with TRBJ1-5; 9 nucleotides align to TRBD1. CDR1 is SQVTM, CDR2 ANQGSEA, per germline. The junction had 9 bases not matched to a gene; V was cut back by 4 bases and J by 2 bases. This CDR3 is built from 16 residues. For the CDR3, the DNA is TGCAGCGTTGCGGGACAGGGAAGTAATGGCAATCAGCCCCAGCATTTT. Translating it yields CSVAGQGSNGNQPQHF.

This clone was seen once. The chain couples TRBV6-5 to TRBJ1-2; no reliable D call. The V and J ends lost 5 bases and 5 bases respectively, with 9 bases between them. Germline assignment: CDR1 MNHEY and CDR2 SVGAGI. The CDR3 runs to 12 residues. The CDR3 loop reads CASSPPGYGYTF. The CDR3 region has the DNA TGTGCCAGCAGTCCCCCCGGGTATGGCTACACCTTC.

The chain has TRBV30 and TRBJ1-5, with D uncertain. This CDR3 spans 12 amino acids. The germline V and J ends were trimmed by 5 bases and 7 bases, with 12 bases remaining between them. In germline, CDR1 is GTSNPN, CDR2 SVGIG (reference sequence). The CDR3: CAWSEGEQPQHF. The CDR3, as DNA: TGTGCCTGGTCTGAGGGTGAGCAGCCCCAGCATTTT.

The chain links TRBV7-2 to TRBJ2-7, with 10 positions matching TRBD2. V lost 5 bases and J lost 5; bases outside the gene matches: 12. The CDR3 has 16 residues. CDR1 and CDR2 from the germline V gene are SGHTA and FQGNSA. CDR3 bases: TGTGCCAGCAGCGGATATCCGGCTAGCGGGAGCGACGAGCAGTACTTC. Its translation is CASSGYPASGSDEQYF.

Only a few counts were recorded for this clone. CDR3 bases: TGTGCCAGCAGCGAGGACAGGGGGGATCAGCCCCAGCATTTT. Protein product: CASSEDRGDQPQHF. This chain joins TRBV9 and TRBJ1-5; 10 nucleotides line up with TRBD1. Losses at the gene ends were 3 bases for V and 5 bases for J; bases not matched to a gene: 2. The CDR3 consists of 14 residues. Germline-derived CDR1 and CDR2 are SGDLS and YYNGEE.

This clone appeared a few times. The chain joins TRBV28 to TRBJ1-3; no clear D. The CDR3 contains 16 residues. The V end was cut by 6 bases, the J end by 0 bases, with 15 bases between. Per germline, CDR1 MDHEN and CDR2 SYDVKM. In DNA form, the CDR3 reads TGTGCCAGCAGCTCATCGGGAGCAAACTCTGGAAACACCATATATTTT. Translation gives CASSSSGANSGNTIYF. The whole variable domain, remainder taken from reference TRBV28 and TRBJ1-3, is DVKVTQSSRYLVKRTGEKVFLECVQDMDHENMFWYRQDPGLGLRLIYFSYDVKMKEKGDIPEGYSVSREKKERFSLILESASTNQTSMYLCASSSSGANSGNTIYFGEGSWLTVV.